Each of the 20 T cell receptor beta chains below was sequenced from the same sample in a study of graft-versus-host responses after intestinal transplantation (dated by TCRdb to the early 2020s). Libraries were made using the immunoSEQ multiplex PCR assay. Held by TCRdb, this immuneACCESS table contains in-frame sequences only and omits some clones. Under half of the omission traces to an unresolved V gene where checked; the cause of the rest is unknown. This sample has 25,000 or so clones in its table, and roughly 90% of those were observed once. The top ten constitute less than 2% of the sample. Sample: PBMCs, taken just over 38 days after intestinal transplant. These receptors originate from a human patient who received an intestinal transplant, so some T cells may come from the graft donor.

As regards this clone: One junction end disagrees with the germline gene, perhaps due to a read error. The CDR3 DNA sequence: TGTGCCAGCAGCCCCAGGGGGACTAGCCGGCGAGTGGGGCAGGACTTC. Its translation: CASSPRGTSRRVGQDF. The rearrangement links TRBV2 to TRBJ2-7; TRBD2 matches at 9 bases. The CDR3 runs 16 residues. CDR1 and CDR2 (germline): SNHLY, FYNNEI.

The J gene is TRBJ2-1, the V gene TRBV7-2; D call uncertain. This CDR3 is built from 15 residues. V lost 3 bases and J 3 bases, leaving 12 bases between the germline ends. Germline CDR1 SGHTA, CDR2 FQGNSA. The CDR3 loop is CASSFFMADYNEQFF. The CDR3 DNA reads TGTGCCAGCAGCTTCTTTATGGCAGACTACAATGAGCAGTTCTTC. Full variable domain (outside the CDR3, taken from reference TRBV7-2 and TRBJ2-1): GAGVSQSPSNKVTEKGKDVELRCDPISGHTALYWYRQSLGQGLEFLIYFQGNSAPDKSGLPSDRFSAERTGGSVSTLTIQRTQQEDSAVYLCASSFFMADYNEQFFGPGTRLTVL.

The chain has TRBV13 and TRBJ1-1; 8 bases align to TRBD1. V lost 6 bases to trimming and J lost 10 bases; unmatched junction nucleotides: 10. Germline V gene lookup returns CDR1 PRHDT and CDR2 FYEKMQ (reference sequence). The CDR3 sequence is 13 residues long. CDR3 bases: TGTGCCAGCAGTCCGGACAGGGCAGGATCAGCTTTCTTT. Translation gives CASSPDRAGSAFF.

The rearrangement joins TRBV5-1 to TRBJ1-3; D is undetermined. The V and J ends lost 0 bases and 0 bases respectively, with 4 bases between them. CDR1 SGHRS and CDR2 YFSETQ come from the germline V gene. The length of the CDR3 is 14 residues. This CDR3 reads CASSLGDSGNTIYF. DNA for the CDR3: TGCGCCAGCAGCTTGGGGGACTCTGGAAACACCATATATTTT.

The DNA of the CDR3 is TGTGCCAGCAGCGTACTTGAGAACTATGGCTACACCTTC. Amino acids: CASSVLENYGYTF. V usage is TRBV9 and J usage is TRBJ1-2, with unresolved D. Between the trimmed V and J ends, which lost 1 base and 2 bases, there was a span of 6 bases. This CDR3 comprises 13 residues. Per the germline V gene, CDR1 is SGDLS and CDR2 is YYNGEE.

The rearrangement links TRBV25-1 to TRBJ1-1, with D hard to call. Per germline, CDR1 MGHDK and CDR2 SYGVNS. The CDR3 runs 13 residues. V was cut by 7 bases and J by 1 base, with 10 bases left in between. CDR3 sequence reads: CASTPRGNTEAFF. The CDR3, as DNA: TGTGCCAGCACTCCAAGAGGGAACACTGAAGCTTTCTTT.

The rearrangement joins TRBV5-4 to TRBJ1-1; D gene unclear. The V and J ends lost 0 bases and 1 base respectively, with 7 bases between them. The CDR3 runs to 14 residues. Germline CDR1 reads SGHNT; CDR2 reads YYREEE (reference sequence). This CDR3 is CASSLEGPNTEAFF. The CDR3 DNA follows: TGTGCCAGCAGCTTGGAAGGGCCGAACACTGAAGCTTTCTTT. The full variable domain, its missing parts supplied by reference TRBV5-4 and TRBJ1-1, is ETGVTQSPTHLIKTRGQQVTLRCSSQSGHNTVSWYQQALGQGPQFIFQYYREEENGRGNFPPRFSGLQFPNYSSELNVNALELDDSALYLCASSLEGPNTEAFFGQGTRLTVV.

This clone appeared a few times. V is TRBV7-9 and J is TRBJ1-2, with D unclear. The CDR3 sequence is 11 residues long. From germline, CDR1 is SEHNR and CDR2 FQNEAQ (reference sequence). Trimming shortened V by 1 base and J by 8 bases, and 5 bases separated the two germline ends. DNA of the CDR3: TGTGCCAGCAGCTTAGGACAAGGCTACACCTTC. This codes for CASSLGQGYTF.

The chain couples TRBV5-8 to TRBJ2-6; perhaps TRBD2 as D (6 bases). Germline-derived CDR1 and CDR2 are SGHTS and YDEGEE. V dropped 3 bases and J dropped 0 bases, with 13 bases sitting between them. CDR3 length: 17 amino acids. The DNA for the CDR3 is TGTGCCAGCAGCTCCGGGACTCGTCTCTCTGGGGCCAACGTCCTGACTTTC. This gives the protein CASSSGTRLSGANVLTF.

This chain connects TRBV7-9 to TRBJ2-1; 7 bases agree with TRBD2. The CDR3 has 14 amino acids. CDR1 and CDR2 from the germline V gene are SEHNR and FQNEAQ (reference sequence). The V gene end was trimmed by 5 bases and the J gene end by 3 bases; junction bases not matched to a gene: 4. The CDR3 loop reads CASSHTSDYNEQFF. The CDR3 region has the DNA TGTGCCAGCAGCCATACTAGCGACTACAATGAGCAGTTCTTC.

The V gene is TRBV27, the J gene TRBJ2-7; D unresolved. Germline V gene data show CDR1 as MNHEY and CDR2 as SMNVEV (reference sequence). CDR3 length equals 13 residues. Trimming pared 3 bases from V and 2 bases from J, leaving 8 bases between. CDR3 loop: CASSLAGAYEQYF. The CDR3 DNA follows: TGTGCCAGCAGTTTGGCAGGAGCCTACGAGCAGTACTTC.

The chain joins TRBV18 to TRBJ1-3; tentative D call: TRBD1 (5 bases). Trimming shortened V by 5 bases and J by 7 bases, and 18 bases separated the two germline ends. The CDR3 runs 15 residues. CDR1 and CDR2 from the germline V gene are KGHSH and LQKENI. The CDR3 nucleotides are TGTGCCAGCTCAATAATAGATTTGACAGTGAACACCATATATTTT. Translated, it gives CASSIIDLTVNTIYF.

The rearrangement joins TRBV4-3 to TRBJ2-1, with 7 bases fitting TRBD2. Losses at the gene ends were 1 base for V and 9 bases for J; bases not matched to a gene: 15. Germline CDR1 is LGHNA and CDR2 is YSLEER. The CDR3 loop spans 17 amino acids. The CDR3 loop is CASSQGIGASWEGEQFF. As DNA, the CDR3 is TGCGCCAGCAGCCAAGGGATTGGGGCATCTTGGGAGGGTGAGCAGTTCTTC.

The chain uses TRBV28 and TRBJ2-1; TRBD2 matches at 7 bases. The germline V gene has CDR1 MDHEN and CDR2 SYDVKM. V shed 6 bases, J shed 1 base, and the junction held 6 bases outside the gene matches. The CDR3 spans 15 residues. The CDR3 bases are TGTGCCAGCAGGAATAGCGGGCCATCCTACAATGAGCAGTTCTTC. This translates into CASRNSGPSYNEQFF.

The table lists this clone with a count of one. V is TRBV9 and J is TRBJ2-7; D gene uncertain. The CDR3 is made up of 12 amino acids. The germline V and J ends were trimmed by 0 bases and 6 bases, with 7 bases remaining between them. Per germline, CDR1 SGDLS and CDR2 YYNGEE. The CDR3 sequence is CASSVDSFEQYF. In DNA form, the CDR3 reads TGTGCCAGCAGCGTAGATTCATTCGAGCAGTACTTC.

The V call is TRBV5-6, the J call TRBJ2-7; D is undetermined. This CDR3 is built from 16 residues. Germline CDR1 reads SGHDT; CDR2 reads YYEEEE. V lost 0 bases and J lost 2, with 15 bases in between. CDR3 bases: TGTGCCAGCAGCTTGGCCTCGCGGATTGCTACCTACGAGCAGTACTTC. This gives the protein CASSLASRIATYEQYF.

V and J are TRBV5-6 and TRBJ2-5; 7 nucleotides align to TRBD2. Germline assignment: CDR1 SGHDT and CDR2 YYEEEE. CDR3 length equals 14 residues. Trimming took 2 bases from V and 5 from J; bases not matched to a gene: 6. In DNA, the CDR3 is TGTGCCAGCAGCTTAGGGACTATCGGGGAGACCCAGTACTTC. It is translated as CASSLGTIGETQYF.

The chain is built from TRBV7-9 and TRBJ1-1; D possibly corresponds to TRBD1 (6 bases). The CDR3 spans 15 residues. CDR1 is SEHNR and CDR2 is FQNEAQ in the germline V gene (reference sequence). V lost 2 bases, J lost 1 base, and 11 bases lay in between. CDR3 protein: CASSLSGGPNTEAFF. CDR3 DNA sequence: TGTGCCAGCAGCTTATCTGGGGGGCCGAACACTGAAGCTTTCTTT.

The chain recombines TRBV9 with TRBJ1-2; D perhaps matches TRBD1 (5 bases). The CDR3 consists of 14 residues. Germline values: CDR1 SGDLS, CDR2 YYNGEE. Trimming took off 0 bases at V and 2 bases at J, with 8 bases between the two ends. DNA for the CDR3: TGTGCCAGCAGCGTAGCGGGGGTAAACTATGGCTACACCTTC. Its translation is CASSVAGVNYGYTF.

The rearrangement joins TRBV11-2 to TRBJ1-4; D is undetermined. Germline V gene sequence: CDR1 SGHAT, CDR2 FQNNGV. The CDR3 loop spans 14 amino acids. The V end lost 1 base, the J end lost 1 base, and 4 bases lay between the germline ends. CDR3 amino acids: CASSLGGTNEKLFF. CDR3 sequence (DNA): TGTGCCAGCAGCTTAGGGGGAACTAATGAAAAACTGTTTTTT.